Described below is a single T cell receptor (beta chain) sequence and its context. What this receptor recognizes is not known. No quality values exist for individual bases; no much larger clone is one base distant. This specimen comes from a study of OX40 agonist ivuxolimab in advanced cancers. For context, the study as a whole: Ivuxolimab was a fully human IgG2 agonistic monoclonal antibody targeting the costimulatory receptor OX40 (CD134). In the dose-escalation cohort, roughly 80% of patients were male, and the mean age was approximately 60 years, with a range of 23 to 79. The monotherapy dose-escalation portion (N ≈ 50 patients) of the phase I ivuxolimab trial is reported in the paper. Partial responses were achieved by three dose-escalation patients, of whom one had hepatocellular carcinoma and two had cutaneous melanoma. Intravenous ivuxolimab was administered to patients every 2 weeks at six dose levels: 0.01, 0.1, 0.3, 1.5, 3 and 10 mg/kg. Peripheral TCRbeta sequencing aimed to test whether ivuxolimab altered TCR sequence diversity and caused clonal T-cell expansion. Prior anti-PD-1, anti-PD-L1 or anti-CTLA-4 therapy was permitted, and checkpoint inhibitors had been received by about 37% of dose-escalation patients. Among the roughly 50 dose-escalation patients, around 20 had hepatocellular carcinoma, roughly 15 melanoma, 9 renal cell carcinoma and 9 head and neck cancer.

For sequencing of the TCRbeta CDR3 region, genomic DNA was extracted from the sorted cells. The immunoSEQ Assay was used for sequencing of TCRbeta CDR3 regions. TCRdb holds this immuneACCESS table with in-frame rearrangements only. Some clones are missing; in checked studies, unresolved V genes explain under half, and the rest has no known cause. In all, the sample holds about 73,000 clones, and approximately 90% of those were seen once. The ten largest make up about 0.42% of the sample. Counted from cysteine to phenylalanine, this CDR3 has 17 amino acids. Only the CDR3 part of the read is kept: 51 bases, read in frame from the first base. Trimming costs V 0 bases and J 1 base, and their ends lie 15 bases apart. CDR1 LNHDA and CDR2 SQIVND are derived from the germline V gene (reference sequence). General study outcomes and caveats: Partial responders in the 0.1-3.0 mg/kg groups had among the lowest normalized peripheral clonal expansion, especially among CD8+ T cells. Low levels of normalized T-cell clonal expansion were also seen in some patients who did not respond. The antigen specificity of the peripheral T cells that underwent clonal expansion was not determined. After ivuxolimab, expanded clones were on average more numerous among CD8+ T cells than among CD4+ T cells. At doses from 0.1 to 3.0 mg/kg, clonal expansion was seen in both CD4+ and CD8+ blood T cells between baseline and week 6.

Patients with a history of autoimmune disease or receiving systemic immunosuppression were excluded from the trial. Peripheral blood for TCR sequencing was drawn from every dose cohort at baseline, at cycle 4 day 1 and at cycle 7 day 1. Samples were obtained from an open-label, multicenter, first-in-human phase I dose-escalation trial of ivuxolimab. Adults with locally advanced or metastatic melanoma, renal cell, hepatocellular, or head and neck squamous cell carcinoma were enrolled in the trial. Before TCR sequencing, CD4+ T cells and CD8+ T cells were sorted from peripheral blood as separate populations.

Material: CD4+ or CD8+ T cells sorted from blood, obtained in a trial of the OX40 agonist ivuxolimab. The receptor was isolated from an adult with an advanced solid tumor such as melanoma, head and neck, liver or kidney cancer. The chain links TRBV19 with TRBJ1-1, with a tentative D gene TRBD1 over 5 matching bases. The sequenced DNA is TGTGCCAGTAGTATAGATCGGCCGGGCAGGGAGAACACTGAAGCTTTCTTT. Translated, this gives CASSIDRPGRENTEAFF.